This TCR beta chain comes out of a study of shared clonotypes between healthy human individuals. Study-wide points: Against clonotypes common to all four donors, non-shared ones had lower generation probabilities.

In the case of this clone: Its antigen is currently unknown.

Trimming removed 0 bases at V and 6 bases at J, with 18 bases between. The CDR3 contains 16 residues. Germline values: CDR1 SGHDT, CDR2 YYEEEE. CD4+ cells were split into CD45RA+ naive and CD45RA-negative memory subsets. The protocol was immunoSEQ multiplex PCR, while the TCRdb copy is restricted to in-frame clones and leaves out a portion. Of 2 million to 2.5 million clones in the sample, more than 85% are singletons; the top ten hold under 0.45%. The sequence came from a man between 18 and 29 years old in good health. Some clones in this sample may be carry-over from other donors' samples. The sample was naive CD4+ T cells from PBMCs. Regarding subset: CD45RA+ positively selected. The J gene is TRBJ1-1, the V gene TRBV5-6, with unresolved D. The CDR3 DNA sequence: TGTGCCAGCAGCTTGGGTTGGAGCCCGACAAATCCTGAAGCTTTCTTT. It encodes CASSLGWSPTNPEAFF.